This T cell receptor (beta chain) emerged from a study of shared clonotypes between healthy human individuals. Regarding the study as a whole: Richness estimates generally favored naive over memory subsets. Clonotypes that were shared across a few donors made up approximately 5.1% of naive CD4 clonotypes.

All donors were healthy HIV-negative adults lacking recent acute infections or vaccinations. Each donor was a Caucasian adult residing in Nashville, Tennessee. Trimming shortened V by 4 bases and J by 0 bases, and 16 bases separated the two germline ends. There are 16 residues in the CDR3. CDR1 and CDR2 from the germline V gene are SGHDT and YYEEEE. In its sample, this clone was seen once. Its antigen is unknown. TCRdb's copy holds only in-frame clones and misses some; the assay was immunoSEQ multiplex PCR. The sample has approximately 2,300,000 clones; around 92% are singletons. The sequencing sample was made of naive CD4+ T cells from PBMCs. Documented subset: CD45RA+ positively selected. The chain has TRBV5-6 and TRBJ1-1, with TRBD1 as a possible D gene (5 bases). The clonotype comes from a man aged 18 to 35 in good health. Some clones in this sample may be carry-over from other donors' samples. The CDR3 protein is CASSVDTGMMNTEAFF. CDR3 in DNA: TGTGCCAGCAGCGTGGACACGGGCATGATGAACACTGAAGCTTTCTTT.